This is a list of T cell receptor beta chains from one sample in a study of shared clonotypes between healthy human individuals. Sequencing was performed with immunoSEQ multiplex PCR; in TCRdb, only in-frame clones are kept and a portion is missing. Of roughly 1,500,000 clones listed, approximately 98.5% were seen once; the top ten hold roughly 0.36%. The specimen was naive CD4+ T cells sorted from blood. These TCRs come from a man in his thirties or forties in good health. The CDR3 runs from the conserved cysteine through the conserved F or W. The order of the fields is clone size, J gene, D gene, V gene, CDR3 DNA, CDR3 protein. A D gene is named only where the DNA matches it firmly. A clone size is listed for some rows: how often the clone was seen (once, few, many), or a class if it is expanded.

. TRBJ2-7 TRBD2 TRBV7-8 TGTGCCAGCAGTTCCCACGACGGGAGGGACCACGAGCAGTACTTC CASSSHDGRDHEQYF
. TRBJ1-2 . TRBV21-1 TGTGCCAGCAGCAAAAAAAGCAAGGGGGGCTATGGCTACACCTTC CASSKKSKGGYGYTF
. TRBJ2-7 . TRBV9 TGTGCCCGAGGGGGGAGACAGAGCTACGAGCAGTACTTC CARGGRQSYEQYF
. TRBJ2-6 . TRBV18 TGTGCCAGCCGAGGGGTAACTGGGGCCAACGTCCTGACTTTC CASRGVTGANVLTF
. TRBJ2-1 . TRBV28 TGTGCCAGCAGCCCCCTGGGACGATTGGGGTTCTTC CASSPLGRLGFF
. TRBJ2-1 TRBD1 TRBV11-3 TGTGCCAGCAGTCCGACAGGGTTCAATGAGCAGTTCTTC CASSPTGFNEQFF
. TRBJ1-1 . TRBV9 TGTGCCAGCAGCGTAGGAGGCAGGTTGAACACTGAAGCTTTCTTT CASSVGGRLNTEAFF
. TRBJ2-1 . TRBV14 TGTGCCAGCAGCCAAGAATTAGGTCAATCTCCGTTCTTC CASSQELGQSPFF
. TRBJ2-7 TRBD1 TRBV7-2 TGTGCCAGCAGCTTTCCACGAGTAGGACAGGTATCCTACGAGCAGTACTTC CASSFPRVGQVSYEQYF
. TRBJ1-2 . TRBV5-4 TGTGCCAGCAGCTTGGCATCCGGGACGGACTATGGCTACACCTTC CASSLASGTDYGYTF
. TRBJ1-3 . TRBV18 TGTGCCAGCTCACCATATCGAGGGAACCTTGCTGGAAACACCATATATTTT CASSPYRGNLAGNTIYF
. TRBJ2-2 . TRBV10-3 TGTGCCATCAGTGAGTCTCGGGGCCTCGGGGAGCTGTTTTTT CAISESRGLGELFF
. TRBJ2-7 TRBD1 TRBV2 TGTGCCAGCTCAAGACAGGGGGGGTACGAGCAGTACTTC CASSRQGGYEQYF
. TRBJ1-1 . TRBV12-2 TGTGCAAGTCGCCAGGACAGGGAGCGCACTGAAGCTTTCTTT CASRQDRERTEAFF
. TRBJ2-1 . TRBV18 TGTGCCAGCTCACCCCAGGTGGAGGGGGGAGGTGAGCAGTTCTTC CASSPQVEGGGEQFF
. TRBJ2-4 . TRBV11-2 TGTGCCAGCAGCTTAGATAGGGCCCTGGGGGCCAAAAACATTCAGTACTTC CASSLDRALGAKNIQYF
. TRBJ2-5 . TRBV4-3 TGCGCCAGCAGCCAAGACCCGTCCGGGGGAACAGAGACCCAGTACTTC CASSQDPSGGTETQYF
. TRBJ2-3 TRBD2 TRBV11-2 TGTGCCAGCAGCTTAGGGACTGGGACTAACACAGATACGCAGTATTTT CASSLGTGTNTDTQYF
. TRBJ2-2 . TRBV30 TGTGCCTGGGAAACGGACTACCAAAGCACCGGGGAGCTGTTTTTT CAWETDYQSTGELFF
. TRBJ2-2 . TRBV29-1 TGCAGCGTTTCGCTTCTATACACCGGGGAGCTGTTTTTT CSVSLLYTGELFF
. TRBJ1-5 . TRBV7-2 TGTGCCAGCAGCTTAGCAGGTCAGCCCCAGCATTTT CASSLAGQPQHF
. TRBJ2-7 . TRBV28 TGTGCCAGCAGTTACGCAAGGGCCTACGAGCAGTACTTC CASSYARAYEQYF
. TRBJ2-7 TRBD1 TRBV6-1 TGTGCCAGCAGTGAAAGGACAGGGGGCTCCTACGAGCAGTACTTC CASSERTGGSYEQYF
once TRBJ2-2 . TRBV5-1 TGCGCCAGCAATATAGGGCACACCGGGGAGCTGTTTTTT CASNIGHTGELFF
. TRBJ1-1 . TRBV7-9 TGTGCCAGCAGCTTAGATGGGGTGAACACTGAAGCTTTCTTT CASSLDGVNTEAFF
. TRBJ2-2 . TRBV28 TGTGCCAGCAGTTGGGGCGGGATAGGGTTGGAAACCGGGGAGCTGTTTTTT CASSWGGIGLETGELFF
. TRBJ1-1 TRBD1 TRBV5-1 TGCGCCAGCAGCTTGGGGGCCACAGGGGGCACTGAAGCTTTCTTT CASSLGATGGTEAFF
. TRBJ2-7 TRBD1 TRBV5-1 TGCGCCAGCAGCATTTTCGCAGGGGGCGACGAGCAGTACTTC CASSIFAGGDEQYF
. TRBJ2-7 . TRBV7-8 TGTGCCAGCAGTACAAGGGGCTCCTTAAGCTACGAGCAGTACTTC CASSTRGSLSYEQYF
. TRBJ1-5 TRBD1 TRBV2 TGTGCCAGCAGGTACGACAGGGTCAATCAGCCCCAGCATTTT CASRYDRVNQPQHF
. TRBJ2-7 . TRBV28 TGTGCCATCACGGGGGAACCAACGTTCGAGCAGTACTTC CAITGEPTFEQYF
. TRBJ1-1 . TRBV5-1 TGCGCCAGCAGCCCCGGGGGGAACACTGAAGCTTTCTTT CASSPGGNTEAFF
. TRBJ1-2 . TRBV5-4 TGTGCCAGCAGCTCGAGGGGGGTAAACGCTAACTATGGCTACACCTTC CASSSRGVNANYGYTF
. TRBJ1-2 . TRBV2 TGTGCCAGCAGTGAAAGGTTCTGGGTTGACAACAGCAACTATGGCTACACCTTC CASSERFWVDNSNYGYTF
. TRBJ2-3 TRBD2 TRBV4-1 TGCGCCAGCAGTAGCGGGAACACAGATACGCAGTATTTT CASSSGNTDTQYF
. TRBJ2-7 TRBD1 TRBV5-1 TGCGCCAGCAGCTTCGGGACAGGCCTCTACGAGCAGTACTTC CASSFGTGLYEQYF
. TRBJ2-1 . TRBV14 TGTGCCAGCAGCCAGCTGGTCTCCTACAATGAGCAGTTCTTC CASSQLVSYNEQFF
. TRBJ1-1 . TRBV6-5 TGTGCCAGCAAGAACCGAAACACTGAAGCTTTCTTT CASKNRNTEAFF
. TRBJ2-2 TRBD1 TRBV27 TGTGCCAGCAGTTTTCGGACAGGGCGGACCGGGGAGCTGTTTTTT CASSFRTGRTGELFF
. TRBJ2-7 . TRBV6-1 TGTGCCAGCAGTGATATTCTAGCCTACGAGCAGTACTTC CASSDILAYEQYF
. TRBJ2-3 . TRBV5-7 TGTGCCAGCAGCTTGGAAGCCGTCAGAAGCACAGATACGCAGTATTTT CASSLEAVRSTDTQYF
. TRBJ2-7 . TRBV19 TGTGCCTCCATCTCCGAAACCTACGAGCAGTACTTC CASISETYEQYF
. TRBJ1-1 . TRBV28 TGTGCCAGCAGTTTAGCCGAAACCGTTACTGAAGCTTTCTTT CASSLAETVTEAFF
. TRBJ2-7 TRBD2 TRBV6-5 TGTGCCAGCAGTTACATCGCAGCGGGGACCTACGAGCAGTACTTC CASSYIAAGTYEQYF
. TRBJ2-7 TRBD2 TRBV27 TGTGCCAGCAGTTACCTTGCGGGAGGGAATTACGAGCAGTACTTC CASSYLAGGNYEQYF
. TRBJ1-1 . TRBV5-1 TGCGCCAGCAGCTTGGTGCCAGGGACGACTGAAGCTTTCTTT CASSLVPGTTEAFF
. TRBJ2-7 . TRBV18 TGTGCCAGCTCCCAACTAGGGGGAGGAGAGCAGTACTTC CASSQLGGGEQYF
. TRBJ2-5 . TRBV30 TGTGCCTGGAGTGTTATCGAGTCGGGGACCCAGTACTTC CAWSVIESGTQYF
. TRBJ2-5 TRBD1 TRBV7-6 TGTGCCAGCAGCTTAAAGGCCAGGGGGTCTCTAGAGACCCAGTACTTC CASSLKARGSLETQYF
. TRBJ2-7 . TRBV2 TGTGCCAGCAGTGAAGAACGGTCCTACGAGCAGTACTTC CASSEERSYEQYF
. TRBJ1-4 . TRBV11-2 TGTGCCAGCAGCCATTTGGGGTTAGGTGAAAAACTGTTTTTT CASSHLGLGEKLFF
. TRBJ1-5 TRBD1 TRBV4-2 TGTGCCAGCAGCCAAGGCAACAGGGGGGATCAGCCCCAGCATTTT CASSQGNRGDQPQHF
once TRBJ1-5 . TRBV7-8 TGTGCCAGCAGCGGGCCAAATAGCAATCAGCCCCAGCATTTT CASSGPNSNQPQHF
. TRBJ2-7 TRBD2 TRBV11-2 TGTGCCAGCAGCTTAGTGAGGACTAGTACCTACGAGCAGTACTTC CASSLVRTSTYEQYF
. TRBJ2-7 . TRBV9 TGTGCCAGCAGCGTAGATGGGTCTAGTCCTCGCTACGAGCAGTACTTC CASSVDGSSPRYEQYF
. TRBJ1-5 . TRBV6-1 TGTGCCAGCATCGAGAAACAGGGCTATCAGCCCCAGCATTTT CASIEKQGYQPQHF
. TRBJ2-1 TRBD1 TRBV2 TGTGCCAGCAGACCCGGGACAGGGTACGTTGAGCAGTTCTTC CASRPGTGYVEQFF
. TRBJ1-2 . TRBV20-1 TGCAGTGCTACTACTACAGCTGGCTACACCTTC CSATTTAGYTF
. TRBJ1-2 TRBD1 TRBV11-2 TGTGCCAGCAGTAAACCGGGACAGGGGGTTCGTGGCTACACCTTC CASSKPGQGVRGYTF